Given below is one T cell receptor (beta chain) in context. Here immunoSEQ multiplex PCR was the method, and the copy in TCRdb shows in-frame clones only, minus some. Of 130,000 to 150,000 clones in the sample, 89% were seen once. These data belong to a study of T cell responses to AZD1222 COVID-19 vaccine. J gave up 5 bases and V 4 bases, and 4 bases lay outside the gene matches. This CDR3 is 14 amino acids long. In germline, CDR1 is LNHDA, CDR2 SQIVND (reference sequence). The material sequenced was peripheral blood, taken 28 days after the second AZD1222 dose. V and J are TRBV19 and TRBJ1-1, with 10 bases that match TRBD1. This TCR was recovered from an adult who received the AZD1222 COVID-19 vaccine. The CDR3 DNA reads TGTGCCAGTAGTAGCGACAGGGGGCGGACTGAAGCTTTCTTT. Its protein product is CASSSDRGRTEAFF.